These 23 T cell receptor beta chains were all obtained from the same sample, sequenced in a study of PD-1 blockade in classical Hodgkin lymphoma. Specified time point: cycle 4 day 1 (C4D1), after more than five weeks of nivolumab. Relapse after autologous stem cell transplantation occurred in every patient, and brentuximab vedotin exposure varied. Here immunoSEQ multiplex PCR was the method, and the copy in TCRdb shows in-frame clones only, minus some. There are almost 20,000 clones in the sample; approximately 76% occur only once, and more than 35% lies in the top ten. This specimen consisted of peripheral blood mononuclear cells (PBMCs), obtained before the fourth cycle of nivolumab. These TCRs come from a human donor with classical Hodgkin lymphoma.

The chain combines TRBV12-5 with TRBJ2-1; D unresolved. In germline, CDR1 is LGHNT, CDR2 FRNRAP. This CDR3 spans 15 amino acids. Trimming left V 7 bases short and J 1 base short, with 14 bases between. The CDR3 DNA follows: TGTGCTAGTGCCCCGGCTATAGGGTCCTACAATGAGCAGTTCTTC. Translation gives CASAPAIGSYNEQFF.

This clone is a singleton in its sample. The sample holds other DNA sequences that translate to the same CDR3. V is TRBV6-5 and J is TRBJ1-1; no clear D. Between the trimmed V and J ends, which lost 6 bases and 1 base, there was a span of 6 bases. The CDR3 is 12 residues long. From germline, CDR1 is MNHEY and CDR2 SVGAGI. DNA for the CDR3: TGTGCCAGCAGCGCAAGGAACACTGAAGCTTTCTTT. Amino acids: CASSARNTEAFF.

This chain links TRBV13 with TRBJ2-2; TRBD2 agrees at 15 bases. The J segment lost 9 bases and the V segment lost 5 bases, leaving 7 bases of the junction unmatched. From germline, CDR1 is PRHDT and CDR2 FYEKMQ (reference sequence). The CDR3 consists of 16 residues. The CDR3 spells CASSPGLAGGRWELFF. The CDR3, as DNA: TGTGCCAGCAGCCCCGGACTAGCGGGAGGGCGTTGGGAGCTGTTTTTT. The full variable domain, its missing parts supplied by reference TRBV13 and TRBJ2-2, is AAGVIQSPRHLIKEKRETATLKCYPIPRHDTVYWYQQGPGQDPQFLISFYEKMQSDKGSIPDRFSAQQFSDYHSELNMSSLELGDSALYFCASSPGLAGGRWELFFGEGSRLTVL.

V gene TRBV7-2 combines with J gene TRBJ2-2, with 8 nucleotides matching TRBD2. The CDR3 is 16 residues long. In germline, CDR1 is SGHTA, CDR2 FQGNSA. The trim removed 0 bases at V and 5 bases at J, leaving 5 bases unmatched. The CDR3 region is CASSLAPAGATGELFF. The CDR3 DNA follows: TGTGCCAGCAGCTTAGCGCCAGCGGGAGCAACCGGGGAGCTGTTTTTT. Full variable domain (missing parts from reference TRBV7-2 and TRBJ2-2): GAGVSQSPSNKVTEKGKDVELRCDPISGHTALYWYRQSLGQGLEFLIYFQGNSAPDKSGLPSDRFSAERTGGSVSTLTIQRTQQEDSAVYLCASSLAPAGATGELFFGEGSRLTVL.

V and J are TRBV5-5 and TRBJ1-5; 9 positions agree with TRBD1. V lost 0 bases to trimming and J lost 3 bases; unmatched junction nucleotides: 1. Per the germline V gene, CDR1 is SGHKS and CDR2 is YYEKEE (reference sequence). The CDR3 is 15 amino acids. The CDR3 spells CASSLDRGPNQPQHF. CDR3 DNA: TGTGCCAGCAGCTTGGACAGGGGGCCCAATCAGCCCCAGCATTTT.

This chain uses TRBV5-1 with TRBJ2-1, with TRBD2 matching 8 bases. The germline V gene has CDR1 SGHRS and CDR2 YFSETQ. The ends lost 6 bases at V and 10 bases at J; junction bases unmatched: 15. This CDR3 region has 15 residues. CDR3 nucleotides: TGCGCCAGCAACCCGGGACTAGGTTCGATGGGAGAGCAGTTCTTC. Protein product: CASNPGLGSMGEQFF.

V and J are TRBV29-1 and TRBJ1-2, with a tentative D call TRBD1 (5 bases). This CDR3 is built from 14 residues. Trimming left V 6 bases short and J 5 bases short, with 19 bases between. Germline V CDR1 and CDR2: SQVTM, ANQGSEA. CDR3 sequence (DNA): TGCAGCGTACTCACCTCGCGGGGGGTTTATGGCTACACCTTC. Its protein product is CSVLTSRGVYGYTF.

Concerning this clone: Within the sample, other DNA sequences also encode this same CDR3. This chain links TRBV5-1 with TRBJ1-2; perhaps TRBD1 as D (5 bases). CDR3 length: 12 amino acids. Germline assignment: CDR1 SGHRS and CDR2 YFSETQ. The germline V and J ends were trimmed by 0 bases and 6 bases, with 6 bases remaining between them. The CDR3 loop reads CASSLVGDGYTF. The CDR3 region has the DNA TGCGCCAGCAGCTTGGTGGGGGATGGCTACACCTTC.

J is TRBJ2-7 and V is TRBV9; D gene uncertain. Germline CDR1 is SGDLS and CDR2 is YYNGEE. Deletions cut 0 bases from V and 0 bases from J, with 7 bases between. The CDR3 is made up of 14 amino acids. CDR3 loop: CASSVEGSSYEQYF. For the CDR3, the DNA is TGTGCCAGCAGCGTAGAAGGAAGCTCCTACGAGCAGTACTTC.

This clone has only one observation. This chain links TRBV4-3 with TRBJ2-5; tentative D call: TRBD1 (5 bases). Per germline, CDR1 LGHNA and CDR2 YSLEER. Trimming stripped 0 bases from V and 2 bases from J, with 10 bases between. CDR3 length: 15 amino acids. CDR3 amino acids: CASSQEWGQQETQYF. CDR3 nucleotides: TGCGCCAGCAGCCAAGAATGGGGCCAGCAAGAGACCCAGTACTTC.

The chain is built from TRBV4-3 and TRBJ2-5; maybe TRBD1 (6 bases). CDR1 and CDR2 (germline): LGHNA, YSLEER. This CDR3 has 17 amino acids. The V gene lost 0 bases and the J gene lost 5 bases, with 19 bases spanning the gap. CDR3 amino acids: CASSQEPLATGYETQYF. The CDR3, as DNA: TGCGCCAGCAGCCAAGAGCCTCTCGCAACAGGGTATGAGACCCAGTACTTC.

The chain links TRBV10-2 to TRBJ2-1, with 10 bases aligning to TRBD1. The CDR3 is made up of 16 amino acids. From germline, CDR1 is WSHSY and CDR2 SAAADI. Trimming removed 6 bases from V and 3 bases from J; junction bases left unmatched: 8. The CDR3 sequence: CASRNPGTGVYNEQFF. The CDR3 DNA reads TGCGCCAGCAGAAACCCCGGGACAGGGGTCTACAATGAGCAGTTCTTC.

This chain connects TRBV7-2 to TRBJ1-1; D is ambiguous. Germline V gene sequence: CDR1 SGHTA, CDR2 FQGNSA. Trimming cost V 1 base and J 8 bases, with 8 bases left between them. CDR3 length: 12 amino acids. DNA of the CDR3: TGTGCCAGCAGCTTAGGAGGCAGCGAAGCTTTCTTT. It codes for CASSLGGSEAFF.

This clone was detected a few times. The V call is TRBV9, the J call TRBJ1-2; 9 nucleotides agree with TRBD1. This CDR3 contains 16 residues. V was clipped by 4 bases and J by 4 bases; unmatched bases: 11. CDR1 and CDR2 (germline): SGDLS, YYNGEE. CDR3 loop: CASSSSTGGTGYGYTF. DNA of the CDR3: TGTGCCAGCAGCTCCTCTACAGGGGGCACGGGCTATGGCTACACCTTC.

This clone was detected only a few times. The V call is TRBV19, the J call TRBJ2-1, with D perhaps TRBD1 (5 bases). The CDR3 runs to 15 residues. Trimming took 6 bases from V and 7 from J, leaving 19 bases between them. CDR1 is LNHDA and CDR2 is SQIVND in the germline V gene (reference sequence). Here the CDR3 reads CASRPPGSATNEQFF. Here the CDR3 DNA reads TGTGCCAGTAGGCCCCCAGGGTCCGCTACTAATGAGCAGTTCTTC.

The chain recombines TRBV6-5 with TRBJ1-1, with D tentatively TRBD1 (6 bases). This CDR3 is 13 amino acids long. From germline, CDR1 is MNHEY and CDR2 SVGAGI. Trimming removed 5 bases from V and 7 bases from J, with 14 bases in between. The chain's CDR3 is CASSAPTGIEAFF. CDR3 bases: TGTGCCAGCAGTGCCCCCACAGGGATTGAAGCTTTCTTT.

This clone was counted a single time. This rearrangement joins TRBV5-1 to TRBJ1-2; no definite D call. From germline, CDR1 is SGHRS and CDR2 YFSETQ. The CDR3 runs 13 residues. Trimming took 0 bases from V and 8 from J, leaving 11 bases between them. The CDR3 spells CASSLEDGGGYTF. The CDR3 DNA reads TGCGCCAGCAGCTTGGAAGATGGCGGAGGCTACACCTTC.

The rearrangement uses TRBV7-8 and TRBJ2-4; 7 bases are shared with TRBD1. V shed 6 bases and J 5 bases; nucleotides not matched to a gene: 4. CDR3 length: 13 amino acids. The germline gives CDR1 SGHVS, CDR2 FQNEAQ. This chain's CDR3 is CASSPGQQNIQYF. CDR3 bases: TGTGCCAGCAGTCCGGGACAGCAAAACATTCAGTACTTC.

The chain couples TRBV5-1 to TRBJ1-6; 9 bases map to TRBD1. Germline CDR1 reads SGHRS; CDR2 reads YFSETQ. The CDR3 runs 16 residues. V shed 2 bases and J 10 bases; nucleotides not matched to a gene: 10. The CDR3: CASSLGPGQGRSPLHF. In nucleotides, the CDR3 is TGCGCCAGCAGCTTAGGACCGGGACAGGGTCGGTCACCCCTCCACTTT.

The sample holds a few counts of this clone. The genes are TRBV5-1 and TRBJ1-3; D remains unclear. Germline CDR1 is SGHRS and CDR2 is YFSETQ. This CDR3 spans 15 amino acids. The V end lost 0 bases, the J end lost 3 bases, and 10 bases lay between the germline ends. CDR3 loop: CASSLDLVVGNTIYF. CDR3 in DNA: TGCGCCAGCAGCTTGGATCTGGTGGTTGGAAACACCATATATTTT.

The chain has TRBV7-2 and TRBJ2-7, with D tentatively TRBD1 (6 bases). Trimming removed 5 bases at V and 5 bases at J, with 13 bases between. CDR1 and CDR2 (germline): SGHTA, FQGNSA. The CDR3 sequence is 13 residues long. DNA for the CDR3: TGTGCCAGCAGCCAACCAGGGGTCAACGAGCAGTACTTC. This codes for CASSQPGVNEQYF.

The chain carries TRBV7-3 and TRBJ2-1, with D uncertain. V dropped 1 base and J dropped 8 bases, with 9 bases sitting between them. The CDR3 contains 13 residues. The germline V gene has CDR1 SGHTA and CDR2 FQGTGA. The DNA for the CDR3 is TGTGCCAGCAGCTTAAAGCCCGGGTATGAGCAGTTCTTC. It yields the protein CASSLKPGYEQFF.

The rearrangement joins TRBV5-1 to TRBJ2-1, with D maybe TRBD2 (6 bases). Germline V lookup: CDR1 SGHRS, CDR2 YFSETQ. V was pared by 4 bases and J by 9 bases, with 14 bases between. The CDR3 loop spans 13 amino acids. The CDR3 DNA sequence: TGCGCCAGCAGCCCCCTGACTAGTTTTGAGCAGTTCTTC. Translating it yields CASSPLTSFEQFF.